The rows below give T cell receptor beta chains drawn from one sample of a study of T cells in localized non-small cell lung cancer. Repertoires were generated with immunoSEQ multiplex PCR, while TCRdb's copy carries only in-frame clones and drops some. The repertoire holds about 33,000 clones, approximately 87% seen once, with more than 4% in the top ten. The source was peripheral blood, collected before any cancer treatment. The receptors come from a man between 35 and 75 years old with stage I lung adenocarcinoma. CDR3s include the opening cysteine and the closing phenylalanine or tryptophan. D genes are given only for firm matches. The size entry is marked missing in some rows and otherwise reads once, few, many or a size class.

D,size,length,J,V,DNA,CDR3
.,.,16,TRBJ1-2,TRBV11-2,TGTGCCAGCAGCTTAGATCGGGGCAGCCGACGGCATGGCTACACCTTC,CASSLDRGSRRHGYTF
.,.,13,TRBJ2-2,TRBV6-1,TGTGCCAGCAGTGACCGGGACGCCGGGGAGCTGTTTTTT,CASSDRDAGELFF
.,.,11,TRBJ1-2,TRBV19,TGTGCCAGTATTGGGAACTATGGCTACACCTTC,CASIGNYGYTF
TRBD1,.,15,TRBJ1-6,TRBV5-1,TGCGCCAGCAGTCAACGACAGGGGGGAAATTCACCCCTCCACTTT,CASSQRQGGNSPLHF
.,.,15,TRBJ1-1,TRBV5-8,TGTGCCAGCAGCTTGGTAGGGGGGTCGAACACTGAAGCTTTCTTT,CASSLVGGSNTEAFF
.,.,16,TRBJ2-2,TRBV7-9,TGTGCCAGCAGCCCCTGGACAGTCAATCTGTCGGGGGAGCTGTTTTTT,CASSPWTVNLSGELFF
.,once,15,TRBJ2-1,TRBV30,TGTGCCTCGCAACCTCGGGCCCACTCCTACAATGAGCAGTTCTTC,CASQPRAHSYNEQFF
.,few,14,TRBJ2-6,TRBV5-6,TGTGCCAGCAGCCAGATAGCTGGGGCCAACGTCCTGACTTTC,CASSQIAGANVLTF
.,.,14,TRBJ1-2,TRBV5-5,TGTGCCAGCAGCTTGGAGCTGCATACCTATGGCTACACCTTC,CASSLELHTYGYTF
.,.,16,TRBJ1-3,TRBV4-2,TGTGCCAGCAGCCAAGACCCTCTCACAGGAGGAAACACCATATATTTT,CASSQDPLTGGNTIYF
.,.,12,TRBJ2-1,TRBV5-5,TGTGCCAGCAGCTTGGCCAGCAATGAGCAGTTCTTC,CASSLASNEQFF
.,.,14,TRBJ2-7,TRBV7-2,TGTGCCAGCACCCACTCGACAGGAAATTACGAGCAGTACTTC,CASTHSTGNYEQYF
.,.,15,TRBJ2-3,TRBV30,TGTGCCTGGAGTCTTTCGACAGGAATGGGGGATACGCAGTATTTT,CAWSLSTGMGDTQYF
.,once,13,TRBJ1-2,TRBV27,TGTGCCAGCAGTTTACAGGGAAACTATGGCTACACCTTC,CASSLQGNYGYTF
TRBD1,once,15,TRBJ1-1,TRBV2,TGTGCCAGCAGTATGGACAGGGCAGGGAACACTGAAGCTTTCTTT,CASSMDRAGNTEAFF
.,.,13,TRBJ2-7,TRBV19,TGTGCCAGTAGTATCAACTTTGCCTACGAGCAGTACTTC,CASSINFAYEQYF